The 30 T cell receptor beta chains below come from one sample, sequenced in a study of cytotoxic CD8 clonotypes in ibrutinib-treated CLL. TCRdb keeps only in-frame clones here, not all; method: immunoSEQ multiplex PCR. The table records 250,000 to 350,000 clones, around 69% of them present only once. The material sequenced was PBMCs, taken at disease progression, from a patient treated with ibrutinib. These receptors all stem from a human donor with chronic lymphocytic leukemia.

The gene calls are TRBV14 and TRBJ2-5; D gene unclear. The CDR3 is 15 amino acids. Trimming took 4 bases from V and 1 from J, leaving 13 bases between them. Per germline, CDR1 SGHDN and CDR2 FVKESK. The CDR3 protein is CASSPTGRPQETQYF. CDR3 coding DNA: TGTGCCAGCAGCCCCACCGGCAGGCCCCAAGAGACCCAGTACTTC.

The J gene is TRBJ1-4, the V gene TRBV5-1; tentatively, D is TRBD1 (5 bases). V lost 7 bases and J lost 0, with 16 bases in between. This CDR3 comprises 16 residues. The germline gives CDR1 SGHRS, CDR2 YFSETQ. Written as DNA, the CDR3 is TGCGCCAGCTGCTATGGGGCAGACCCAACTAATGAAAAACTGTTTTTT. Translated, it gives CASCYGADPTNEKLFF. The whole variable domain, filled in from reference TRBV5-1 and TRBJ1-4, reads KAGVTQTPRYLIKTRGQQVTLSCSPISGHRSVSWYQQTPGQGLQFLFEYFSETQRNKGNFPGRFSGRQFSNSRSEMNVSTLELGDSALYLCASCYGADPTNEKLFFGSGTQLSVL.

The chain uses TRBV10-3 and TRBJ2-1; 9 nucleotides line up with TRBD1. After removal of 6 bases from V and 3 bases from J, the junction contained 3 bases not matched to a gene. The CDR3 runs to 14 residues. The germline V gene has CDR1 ENHRY and CDR2 SYGVKD. Here the CDR3 reads CAIRGTGIYNEQFF. CDR3 nucleotide sequence: TGTGCCATCAGGGGGACAGGGATCTACAATGAGCAGTTCTTC.

The CDR3 bases are TGTGCCAGCAGCAGGTGGACTGGAGGGACAGATACGCAGTATTTT. Translation: CASSRWTGGTDTQYF. This chain connects TRBV5-6 to TRBJ2-3; perhaps TRBD2 as D (6 bases). The CDR3 runs to 15 residues. V lost 4 bases, J lost 3 bases, and 15 bases lay in between. Per the germline V gene, CDR1 is SGHDT and CDR2 is YYEEEE.

This clone was detected a few times. J is TRBJ1-1 and V is TRBV27; D not certain. Trimming shortened V by 2 bases and J by 6 bases, and 10 bases separated the two germline ends. Germline assignment: CDR1 MNHEY and CDR2 SMNVEV (reference sequence). This CDR3 contains 13 residues. This chain's CDR3 is CASSLNGEPEAFF. CDR3 DNA: TGTGCCAGCAGTTTAAACGGGGAACCTGAAGCTTTCTTT.

This chain joins TRBV10-3 and TRBJ2-7; TRBD1 matches 9 bases. Losses at the gene ends were 5 bases for V and 0 bases for J; bases not matched to a gene: 8. The CDR3 is 16 amino acids. Per germline, CDR1 ENHRY and CDR2 SYGVKD. CDR3 loop: CAISKIGQGSSYEQYF. The CDR3 DNA follows: TGTGCCATCAGTAAGATCGGACAGGGGTCCTCCTACGAGCAGTACTTC.

The chain joins TRBV2 to TRBJ1-5; D might be TRBD1 (6 bases). V was pared by 5 bases and J by 3 bases, with 14 bases between. The CDR3 contains 15 residues. Germline CDR1 SNHLY, CDR2 FYNNEI. The CDR3 spells CASSSRQAFNQPQHF. DNA for the CDR3: TGTGCCAGCAGTTCCCGACAGGCGTTCAATCAGCCCCAGCATTTT.

This clone was observed a single time. The chain employs TRBV29-1 and TRBJ2-1; TRBD2 might be the D (6 bases). Germline V gives CDR1 SQVTM, CDR2 ANQGSEA. Trimming took off 5 bases at V and 7 bases at J, with 18 bases between the two ends. CDR3 length: 14 residues. The CDR3 DNA reads TGCAGCGTTTCTCGGCGGGGCAGAGGTAATGAGCAGTTCTTC. Translation gives CSVSRRGRGNEQFF.

This clone has just a few counts. A junction end diverges from the germline sequence, so it may reflect a read error. This sequence joins TRBV15 and TRBJ2-5, with a tentative D call TRBD2 (5 bases). The V gene's germline CDR1 is LNHNV and CDR2 YYDKDF (reference sequence). The CDR3 is made up of 13 amino acids. The CDR3 here is CATSREGVKTQYF. In nucleotides, the CDR3 is TGTGCCACCAGCCGAGAGGGAGTAAAGACCCAGTACTTC. Combining the CDR3 with reference TRBV15 and TRBJ2-5 gives the whole variable domain DAMVIQNPRYQVTQFGKPVTLSCSQTLNHNVMYWYQQKSSQAPKLLFHYYDKDFNNEADTPDNFQSRRPNTSFCFLDIRSPGLGDTAMYLCATSREGVKTQYFGPGTRLLVL.

The chain uses TRBV4-2 and TRBJ1-1; D gene uncertain. Germline V CDR1 and CDR2: LGHNA, YNFKEQ. This CDR3 region has 15 residues. The germline V and J ends were trimmed by 4 bases and 0 bases, with 12 bases remaining between them. In DNA, the CDR3 is TGTGCCAGCAGCCCCGGCCCTCCAATGAACACTGAAGCTTTCTTT. Residues: CASSPGPPMNTEAFF.

This chain uses TRBV19 with TRBJ1-3; D remains unclear. The germline V gene has CDR1 LNHDA and CDR2 SQIVND (reference sequence). This CDR3 is 13 amino acids long. Trimming cost V 7 bases and J 0 bases, with 7 bases left between them. CDR3 sequence (DNA): TGTGCCAGTAAGAAGAGCTCTGGAAACACCATATATTTT. It specifies CASKKSSGNTIYF.

This chain links TRBV5-6 with TRBJ1-2; perhaps TRBD1 as D (6 bases). CDR1 is SGHDT, CDR2 YYEEEE, per germline. This CDR3 has 16 residues. The V gene lost 2 bases and the J gene lost 0 bases, with 14 bases spanning the gap. The CDR3 reads CASSFRTGPANYGYTF. CDR3 DNA sequence: TGTGCCAGCAGCTTTCGTACAGGGCCAGCTAACTATGGCTACACCTTC.

The chain has TRBV19 and TRBJ2-7; TRBD1 agrees at 8 bases. The germline V gene has CDR1 LNHDA and CDR2 SQIVND (reference sequence). The CDR3 sequence is 13 residues long. V shed 5 bases, J shed 4 bases, and the junction held 4 bases outside the gene matches. The CDR3 loop is CASSVTGEYEQYF. The CDR3 DNA reads TGTGCCAGTAGTGTGACAGGGGAATACGAGCAGTACTTC.

The chain recombines TRBV6-7 with TRBJ2-1; 9 bases fit TRBD2. TRBV6-7 is labeled an ORF, and its function is uncertain. Trimming cost V 0 bases and J 9 bases; bases outside gene matches: 6. The CDR3 is made up of 15 amino acids. This CDR3 reads CASSYSGGGAIEQFF. The CDR3 bases are TGTGCCAGCAGTTACTCGGGCGGGGGGGCCATTGAGCAGTTCTTC.

The V call is TRBV28, the J call TRBJ2-7; D assignment may be TRBD1 or TRBD2 (5 bases each). The V end lost 5 bases, the J end lost 2 bases, and 16 bases lay between the germline ends. The CDR3 spans 15 residues. Germline assignment: CDR1 MDHEN and CDR2 SYDVKM. The CDR3 loop reads CASSLAVIGAYEQYF. CDR3 bases: TGTGCCAGCAGTCTAGCCGTCATAGGGGCCTACGAGCAGTACTTC.

The chain has TRBV6-5 and TRBJ1-4; no definite D call. The CDR3 is 14 residues long. CDR1 is MNHEY, CDR2 SVGAGI, per germline. Trimming removed 3 bases from V and 4 bases from J, with 9 bases in between. The CDR3 sequence is CASSYAGLNEKLFF. CDR3 in DNA: TGTGCCAGCAGTTATGCCGGGCTTAATGAAAAACTGTTTTTT.

CDR3 region: CASSQDRGMETQYF. The CDR3 bases are TGTGCCAGCAGCCAAGATCGGGGGATGGAGACCCAGTACTTC. The V and J genes are TRBV4-2 and TRBJ2-5; tentative D call: TRBD2 (6 bases). The CDR3 loop spans 14 amino acids. Germline V CDR1 and CDR2: LGHNA, YNFKEQ. The V end was cut by 0 bases, the J end by 5 bases, with 10 bases between.

The chain employs TRBV4-2 and TRBJ2-1; no reliable D call. The CDR3 loop spans 12 amino acids. V dropped 4 bases and J dropped 12 bases, with 13 bases sitting between them. Germline V lookup: CDR1 LGHNA, CDR2 YNFKEQ. CDR3 sequence: CASSLNNVGQFF. The DNA of the CDR3 is TGTGCCAGCAGCCTAAACAATGTCGGGCAGTTCTTC.

Concerning this clone: The CDR3 does not close with the conserved phenylalanine or tryptophan, likely indicating a read error. No DNA is shown, since the ends of the CDR3 on it are uncertain; the CDR3 is the one TCRdb lists. The chain carries TRBV6-1 and TRBJ1-2; TRBD1, as called in the table, went unchecked against the DNA. Germline V gives CDR1 MNHNS, CDR2 SASEGT. The CDR3 has 12 amino acids, counting both end residues. The CDR3 loop is CASSEARDTPVL.

The V call is TRBV6-6, the J call TRBJ1-1; D perhaps matches TRBD1 (5 bases). The CDR3 has 11 residues. The V end lost 2 bases, the J end lost 10 bases, and 8 bases lay between the germline ends. The germline gives CDR1 MNHNY, CDR2 SVGAGI (reference sequence). The CDR3 sequence: CASSYVGGAFF. The CDR3 DNA sequence: TGTGCCAGCAGTTACGTCGGGGGAGCTTTCTTT.

V gene TRBV29-1 combines with J gene TRBJ2-5, with 7 bases aligning to TRBD1. CDR3 size: 14 residues. J gave up 5 bases and V 6 bases, and 12 bases lay outside the gene matches. Germline loops: CDR1 SQVTM, CDR2 ANQGSEA. This CDR3 reads CSVRLQGSRETQYF. CDR3 DNA: TGCAGCGTCAGACTACAGGGGTCCAGGGAGACCCAGTACTTC.

The chain has TRBV4-3 and TRBJ2-3; D is possibly TRBD2 (5 bases). The CDR3 spans 17 residues. V gave up 0 bases and J gave up 6 bases, with 19 bases separating them. CDR1 is LGHNA and CDR2 is YSLEER in the germline V gene. This CDR3 reads CASSQDLSASRADTQYF. As DNA, the CDR3 is TGCGCCAGCAGCCAAGATCTTAGCGCGAGTCGGGCCGATACGCAGTATTTT.

This rearrangement joins TRBV15 to TRBJ2-1; a weak D match, TRBD1 (6 bases). Per the germline V gene, CDR1 is LNHNV and CDR2 is YYDKDF (reference sequence). CDR3 size: 15 residues. Deletions cut 7 bases from V and 5 bases from J, with 18 bases between. CDR3 nucleotides: TGTGCCACCACCGTCAAGCTAGGGGGAAACAATGAGCAGTTCTTC. Translating it yields CATTVKLGGNNEQFF.

The genes are TRBV13 and TRBJ2-2; D perhaps matches TRBD1 (6 bases). The CDR3 is 13 amino acids. The germline gives CDR1 PRHDT, CDR2 FYEKMQ (reference sequence). V dropped 2 bases and J dropped 6 bases, with 7 bases sitting between them. The CDR3 nucleotides are TGTGCCAGCAGCTTACAGGGGTCCGGGGAGCTGTTTTTT. Translated, it gives CASSLQGSGELFF.

V is TRBV4-3 and J is TRBJ2-4; 7 positions agree with TRBD2. V gave up 6 bases and J gave up 1 base; unmatched junction bases: 6. The CDR3 contains 15 residues. The germline V gene has CDR1 LGHNA and CDR2 YSLEER. The CDR3 DNA sequence: TGCGCCAGCAGACGGACTAGTCAGGCCAAAAACATTCAGTACTTC. Amino acid sequence: CASRRTSQAKNIQYF.

This clone was recorded a few times. The chain is built from TRBV5-1 and TRBJ1-2; D unresolved. V lost 0 bases and J 10 bases, leaving 13 bases between the germline ends. The CDR3 has 13 amino acids. Germline CDR1 and CDR2: SGHRS and YFSETQ. The CDR3 DNA is TGCGCCAGCAGCTTGGGGACGGAGCCTGCCTACACCTTC. Its protein is CASSLGTEPAYTF.

This rearrangement joins TRBV11-2 to TRBJ1-1; D is unclear. The length of the CDR3 is 14 residues. Germline assignment: CDR1 SGHAT and CDR2 FQNNGV. The ends were cut back, 5 bases at V and 7 bases at J, with 17 bases in the middle. The CDR3 loop reads CASSRHGRRREAFF. The DNA of the CDR3 is TGTGCCAGCAGCCGTCATGGACGGAGACGTGAAGCTTTCTTT.

This chain links TRBV6-1 with TRBJ2-7; 7 bases align to TRBD2. Germline loops: CDR1 MNHNS, CDR2 SASEGT. The CDR3 is made up of 16 amino acids. The trim removed 2 bases at V and 3 bases at J, leaving 10 bases unmatched. The CDR3 sequence: CASSEWQGGSFYEQYF. The CDR3 nucleotides read TGTGCCAGCAGTGAATGGCAGGGAGGGTCCTTCTACGAGCAGTACTTC.

V is TRBV5-6 and J is TRBJ1-1, with D maybe TRBD1 (6 bases). The CDR3 extends over 12 amino acids. Trimming stripped 3 bases from V and 11 bases from J, with 14 bases between. CDR1 is SGHDT and CDR2 is YYEEEE in the germline V gene. The CDR3 DNA sequence: TGTGCCAGCAGCTCCGGGACATGGCCGGCTTTCTTT. The encoded protein is CASSSGTWPAFF.

V is TRBV5-1 and J is TRBJ1-2; D is unresolved. Trimming shortened V by 1 base and J by 8 bases, and 12 bases separated the two germline ends. Germline V gene sequence: CDR1 SGHRS, CDR2 YFSETQ. CDR3 length equals 13 residues. Here the CDR3 DNA reads TGCGCCAGCAGCTTGTTGCCGAGGGAGGGCTACACCTTC. It is translated as CASSLLPREGYTF.